Below, 16 T cell receptor beta chains from the same sample are listed, as sequenced in a study of human T cells and chemical hapten exposure. MiXCR was run by TCRdb on the RACE reads, yielding one entry per CDR3 protein. The table shows more than 250,000 distinct CDR3 sequences, with approximately 8.6% occurring only once. Stated time point: pre-sensitization, week 0. The treatment is: therapeutic diphenylcyclopropenone sensitization with weekly scalp DPC. Source: whole blood, taken in connection with sensitization to the hapten diphenylcyclopropenone (DPC). Source of these receptors: a woman in her 40s with alopecia areata. Some clones in this sample may be carry-over from other donors' samples.

This clonotype has just a few counts. The V and J genes are TRBV29-1 and TRBJ1-1; 10 bases fit TRBD1. The CDR3 loop spans 14 amino acids. Losses at the gene ends were 5 bases for V and 0 bases for J; bases not matched to a gene: 3. Per the germline V gene, CDR1 is SQVTM and CDR2 is ANQGSEA. CDR3 nucleotide sequence: TGCAGCGTTTTGGACAGGGGGATGAACACTGAAGCTTTCTTT. Translation: CSVLDRGMNTEAFF.

Details on this clonotype: At one of its ends the junction is not consistent with the germline gene, which may arise from a read error. V and J are TRBV25-1 and TRBJ2-3; D might be TRBD2 (5 bases). CDR1 and CDR2 (germline): MGHDK, SYGVNS. This CDR3 has 11 amino acids. The CDR3 nucleotides are TGTGCCAGCAGTGCCGGGAAAGGGCCCCCCTTT. Translating it yields CASSAGKGPPF.

This sequence joins TRBV13 and TRBJ2-3, with TRBD2 as a possible D gene (5 bases). CDR1 is PRHDT and CDR2 is FYEKMQ in the germline V gene (reference sequence). V was trimmed by 5 bases and J by 3 bases, leaving 18 bases between them. CDR3 length: 16 amino acids. The CDR3 loop is CASSPTRVRETDTQYF. CDR3 bases: TGTGCCAGCAGCCCGACGCGGGTTCGCGAAACAGATACGCAGTATTTT.

This chain uses TRBV5-5 with TRBJ2-1; D remains unclear. V was shortened by 4 bases and J by 7 bases, with 21 bases between the two germline ends. From germline, CDR1 is SGHKS and CDR2 YYEKEE (reference sequence). The CDR3 is 16 residues long. The CDR3 nucleotides read TGTGCCAGCAGCCGAGGCGGCAGAACCGAGCTTAATGAGCAGTTCTTC. Its translation: CASSRGGRTELNEQFF.

The chain has TRBV4-2 and TRBJ2-6; 9 positions match TRBD2. Losses at the gene ends were 0 bases for V and 0 bases for J; bases not matched to a gene: 6. The CDR3 covers 19 residues. Germline CDR1 LGHNA, CDR2 YNFKEQ. The CDR3, as DNA: TGTGCCAGCAGCCAAGATATAGCGGGAGTCGGCTCTGGGGCCAACGTCCTGACTTTC. Residues: CASSQDIAGVGSGANVLTF.

This clonotype was recorded at least ten times. This rearrangement joins TRBV7-6 to TRBJ2-2; D remains unclear. The V and J ends lost 4 bases and 6 bases respectively, with 6 bases between them. Per the germline V gene, CDR1 is SGHVS and CDR2 is FNYEAQ. The CDR3 runs 12 residues. The CDR3 spells CASSSDAGELFF. In DNA, the CDR3 is TGTGCCAGCAGCTCGGACGCCGGGGAGCTGTTTTTT.

This clonotype was found a few times. The rearrangement uses TRBV20-1 and TRBJ2-3, with D unresolved. CDR1 is DFQATT and CDR2 is SNEGSKA in the germline V gene (reference sequence). Deletions cut 2 bases from V and 1 base from J, with 10 bases between. The CDR3 length is 14 residues. The chain's CDR3 is CSARLIPGTDTQYF. The CDR3 DNA follows: TGCAGTGCTAGATTAATTCCGGGCACAGATACGCAGTATTTT.

This clonotype was seen a handful of times. V gene TRBV20-1 combines with J gene TRBJ2-2, with 10 bases aligning to TRBD2. This CDR3 contains 16 residues. The V gene end was trimmed by 3 bases and the J gene end by 1 base; junction bases not matched to a gene: 5. Germline-derived CDR1 and CDR2 are DFQATT and SNEGSKA (reference sequence). DNA for the CDR3: TGCAGTGCTAGTGGGCGACTAGCGGGGAACACCGGGGAGCTGTTTTTT. It specifies CSASGRLAGNTGELFF.

There are a few counts of this clonotype. This sequence joins TRBV25-1 and TRBJ1-3; no definite D call. The CDR3 runs 13 residues. V lost 3 bases, J lost 4 bases, and 7 bases lay in between. The V gene's germline CDR1 is MGHDK and CDR2 SYGVNS. In DNA, the CDR3 is TGTGCCAGCAGTGAGGTCCGGGGAAACACCATATATTTT. This encodes CASSEVRGNTIYF.

This clonotype showed up just a few times. The V gene is TRBV6-2 or TRBV6-3, the J gene TRBJ2-3; 8 bases are a match to TRBD1. V shed 5 bases, J shed 1 base, and the junction held 8 bases outside the gene matches. CDR1 MNHEY and CDR2 SVGEGT come from the germline V gene. This CDR3 region has 16 residues. CDR3 DNA sequence: TGTGCCAGCAGTACCCAAGGACAGGGACGCACAGATACGCAGTATTTT. It encodes CASSTQGQGRTDTQYF.

This clonotype was detected only a few times. The V gene is TRBV9, the J gene TRBJ2-1; tentatively, D is TRBD2 (5 bases). The CDR3 covers 18 residues. V dropped 0 bases and J dropped 0 bases, with 16 bases sitting between them. Germline assignment: CDR1 SGDLS and CDR2 YYNGEE. The CDR3 sequence: CASSVGELDSSSYNEQFF. CDR3 nucleotides: TGTGCCAGCAGCGTAGGAGAGCTGGACTCCAGCTCCTACAATGAGCAGTTCTTC. The variable domain in full, completed from reference TRBV9 and TRBJ2-1, reads DSGVTQTPKHLITATGQRVTLRCSPRSGDLSVYWYQQSLDQGLQFLIQYYNGEERAKGNILERFSAQQFPDLHSELNLSSLELGDSALYFCASSVGELDSSSYNEQFFGPGTRLTVL.

This clonotype came up a few times. The chain's CDR3 is CASSTPPGEQFF. The DNA of the CDR3 is TGTGCCAGCAGCACCCCTCCGGGGGAGCAGTTCTTC. This chain links TRBV6-5 with TRBJ2-1; weak D call: TRBD2 (5 bases). From germline, CDR1 is MNHEY and CDR2 SVGAGI. V was shortened by 6 bases and J by 10 bases, with 13 bases between the two germline ends. This CDR3 has 12 amino acids.

The chain employs TRBV5-1 and TRBJ2-2, with D perhaps matching TRBD2 (5 bases). Trimming shortened V by 7 bases and J by 3 bases, and 22 bases separated the two germline ends. CDR1 SGHRS and CDR2 YFSETQ come from the germline V gene. There are 17 residues in the CDR3. This CDR3 reads CASLKSPTRVDTGELFF. CDR3 nucleotides: TGCGCCAGCCTGAAAAGCCCAACGAGGGTGGACACCGGGGAGCTGTTTTTT.

This clonotype occurred a few times. This chain joins TRBV28 and TRBJ1-6, with 7 bases lining up with TRBD1. Losses at the gene ends were 6 bases for V and 10 bases for J; bases not matched to a gene: 6. CDR1 is MDHEN and CDR2 is SYDVKM in the germline V gene. The CDR3 is 13 residues long. CDR3 nucleotide sequence: TGTGCCAGCAGCTCCGACAGGGAGTCACCCCTCCACTTT. It encodes CASSSDRESPLHF.

The chain carries TRBV6-2 or TRBV6-3 and TRBJ1-5; D unclear. Germline V CDR1 and CDR2: MNHEY, SVGEGT. V was shortened by 5 bases and J by 5 bases, with 16 bases between the two germline ends. The CDR3 loop spans 15 amino acids. In DNA, the CDR3 is TGTGCCAGCAGTCGACCGGGAGGAGTTTATCAGCCCCAGCATTTT. It encodes CASSRPGGVYQPQHF.

This clonotype was observed at least ten times. V is TRBV7-6 and J is TRBJ2-3; D perhaps matches TRBD2 (5 bases). This CDR3 spans 13 amino acids. Germline CDR1 and CDR2: SGHVS and FNYEAQ. V lost 4 bases, J lost 2 bases, and 7 bases lay in between. The CDR3 loop is CASSSRDTDTQYF. The DNA of the CDR3 is TGTGCCAGCAGCTCCCGGGACACAGATACGCAGTATTTT.